One T cell receptor beta chain is described in this entry. This sample is part of a study of CXCR3-negative and CXCR3-positive naive CD8 T cells. The libraries of TRB cDNA were constructed through 5' RACE using UMI labels. TCRdb reprocessed the 5' RACE reads, keeping one entry per CDR3 protein, no DNA. Reported are about 28,000 distinct CDR3 sequences; the ten largest clones contain roughly 10%. The V gene's germline CDR1 is MDHEN and CDR2 SYDVKM. The CDR3 sequence is 13 residues long. The TCR was taken from a human donor in good health. Some clones in this sample may be carry-over from other donors' samples. The sequenced material came from memory CD8+ T cells from blood. The genes are TRBV28 and TRBJ2-3. The CDR3 sequence is CASSFLETDTQYF.